This is a list of T cell receptor beta chains from one sample in a study of blood T cell repertoires in COVID-19. The assay was immunoSEQ multiplex PCR, and TCRdb's table has in-frame clones only and misses some. The sample lists 80,000 to 100,000 clones, approximately 84% occurring once. Material for sequencing was peripheral blood. The receptors were sampled from a man aged 55 to 69 with acute or convalescent COVID-19. Both conserved end residues are part of each CDR3. The D gene is left open where the match is weak. Only part of the rows carry a size: once, few, many, or a class if the clone is expanded.

j_call d_call v_call clone_size cdr3_nt cdr3_aa
TRBJ1-1 NA TRBV4-3 NA TGCGCCAGCAGCCAAGATAGAGACACTGAAGCTTTCTTT CASSQDRDTEAFF
TRBJ2-5 TRBD2 TRBV2 once TGTGCCAGCAGTTCCGCTAGCGGGGGGGCGGAGCAAGAGACCCAGTACTTC CASSSASGGAEQETQYF
TRBJ2-3 TRBD1 TRBV5-1 NA TGCGCCAGCAGACCGGGACAGGGCACAGATACGCAGTATTTT CASRPGQGTDTQYF
TRBJ2-7 NA TRBV3-1/TRBV3-2 NA TGTGCCAGCAGCCAAGGGCATTCCTACGAGCAGTACTTC CASSQGHSYEQYF
TRBJ2-3 TRBD1 TRBV28 NA TGTGCCAGCAGTGTACGGACAGGGGGCTTCTCAGATACGCAGTATTTT CASSVRTGGFSDTQYF
TRBJ2-3 NA TRBV7-2 NA TGTGCCAGCAGCTCCGCCCGACAGACAGATACGCAGTATTTT CASSSARQTDTQYF
TRBJ1-2 NA TRBV30 once TGTGCCTGGGCAGATTCTACAGGGATTAACTATGGCTACACCTTC CAWADSTGINYGYTF
TRBJ2-1 NA TRBV7-8 NA TGTGCCAGCAGCTTGGACCTCGTGACAGTCAATGAGCAGTTCTTC CASSLDLVTVNEQFF
TRBJ2-1 NA TRBV2 NA TGTGCCAGCAGTACCATCGACTCACTCTCCTACAATGAGCAGTTCTTC CASSTIDSLSYNEQFF
TRBJ1-2 TRBD1 TRBV7-2 NA TGTGCCAGCAGGGAGGTGGGACAGGGGGTCGATGGCTACACCTTC CASREVGQGVDGYTF
TRBJ2-1 TRBD2 TRBV27 NA TGTGCCAGCAGTCCCCTAGCGGGATTCATCAATGAGCAGTTCTTC CASSPLAGFINEQFF
TRBJ1-3 NA TRBV19 NA TGTGCCAGTAGTATCGGGTTCTCGAACACCATATATTTT CASSIGFSNTIYF
TRBJ2-5 TRBD2 TRBV7-9 NA TGTGCCAGCAGCCCACTCGGCGGTGGAGCGGGGAGGAGGCAAGAGACCCAGTACTTC CASSPLGGGAGRRQETQYF
TRBJ2-7 TRBD1 TRBV5-1 NA TGCGCCAGCAGCTTGGTGGGACAGGGGTATCCCTACGAGCAGTACTTC CASSLVGQGYPYEQYF
TRBJ2-1 TRBD2 TRBV19 NA TGTGCCAGTAGTCCCGCTGGGACTAGCCGATACAATGAGCAGTTCTTC CASSPAGTSRYNEQFF
TRBJ2-7 NA TRBV21-1 NA TGTGCCAGCAACCCCCCTTGGACAGGGTTTCCGTACGAGCAGTACTTC CASNPPWTGFPYEQYF
TRBJ2-1 TRBD2 TRBV5-1 once TGCGCCAGCAGCGGTGGGGCTAGCGGGAATGAGCAGTTCTTC CASSGGASGNEQFF
TRBJ1-3 TRBD1 TRBV18 NA TGTGCCAGCTCACCAACCGGGACAGGGGATGGAAACACCATATATTTT CASSPTGTGDGNTIYF
TRBJ2-5 NA TRBV11-3 NA TGTGCCAGCAGCTTAGATGGAGGGGCCGGAGAGACCCAGTACTTC CASSLDGGAGETQYF
TRBJ2-1 NA TRBV4-2 NA TGTGCCAGCAGCCAAGAGCGGACTATCTACAATGAGCAGTTCTTC CASSQERTIYNEQFF
TRBJ2-1 NA TRBV7-3 NA TGTGCCAGCAGCCCATCGGCCACTAGTGCTGAGCAGTTCTTC CASSPSATSAEQFF
TRBJ1-2 NA TRBV27 NA TGTGCCAGCAGTACCACCCCGCAGGGCTATGGCTACACCTTC CASSTTPQGYGYTF
TRBJ1-1 NA TRBV7-2 few TGTGCCAGCAGCGCCGACAGGCTAAACACTGAAGCTTTCTTT CASSADRLNTEAFF
TRBJ1-3 NA TRBV7-6 NA TGTGCCAGCAGCACAGGCGGATCTGGGGACACCATATATTTT CASSTGGSGDTIYF
TRBJ2-1 TRBD2 TRBV9 NA TGTGCCAGCAGCGTTGGGACTAGTTCATCCAATGAGCAGTTCTTC CASSVGTSSSNEQFF
TRBJ2-5 NA TRBV12-3/TRBV12-4 few TGTGCCAGCAGGGGGGCTAGGCACGGGACCCAGTACTTC CASRGARHGTQYF
TRBJ1-1 TRBD1 TRBV27 NA TGTGCCAGCAGTTTATATGGGACAGGACAGAACACTGAAGCTTTCTTT CASSLYGTGQNTEAFF
TRBJ1-5 NA TRBV24-1 NA TGTGCCACCAGTGATAGTCGGGGATTGAGTCAGCCCCAGCATTTT CATSDSRGLSQPQHF
TRBJ2-1 TRBD2 TRBV24-1 NA TGTGCCACCAGTGATTTGGGGGGACTAGCGGGAGTACGGAATGAGCAGTTCTTC CATSDLGGLAGVRNEQFF
TRBJ1-2 NA TRBV27 few TGTGCCAGCCGGCACCCGACAGGAGTCTATGGCTACACCTTC CASRHPTGVYGYTF
TRBJ2-5 TRBD1 TRBV19 NA TGTGCCAGTAGTTTTAACAGGGGTGGGGGAGAGACCCAGTACTTC CASSFNRGGGETQYF
TRBJ2-1 TRBD2 TRBV6-5 NA TGTGCCAGCAGGGGGACTAGCGGGAACAATGAGCAGTTCTTC CASRGTSGNNEQFF
TRBJ2-3 TRBD2 TRBV15 NA TGTGCCACCAGCACAGGCGGGGGTTGGATGGATGGGGATACGCAGTATTTT CATSTGGGWMDGDTQYF
TRBJ1-4 NA TRBV3-1/TRBV3-2 NA TGTGCCAGCAGCCGTTTCGGTCGGTCGGGTGAAAAACTGTTTTTT CASSRFGRSGEKLFF
TRBJ2-5 TRBD1 TRBV24-1 NA TGTGCCACCAGTGATTTTGGGGACAGCCAAGAGACCCAGTACTTC CATSDFGDSQETQYF
TRBJ2-3 TRBD2 TRBV4-2 NA TGTGCCAGCAGCCAAGAGGCTAGCGGGATAAGCCGAGATACGCAGTATTTT CASSQEASGISRDTQYF
TRBJ1-4 TRBD1 TRBV20-1 few TGCAGTGCTAGTGGGGCAGGACAGGCCAATGAAAAACTGTTTTTT CSASGAGQANEKLFF
TRBJ1-2 NA TRBV7-2 NA TGTGCCAGCAGCTTATCGGGGGGCTTGGGCTACACCTTC CASSLSGGLGYTF
TRBJ1-4 NA TRBV18 NA TGTGCCAGCTCATTCGGGCAGGGCCAAAATGAAAAACTGTTTTTT CASSFGQGQNEKLFF
TRBJ1-4 TRBD1 TRBV5-6 NA TGTGCCAGCAGCCCATTCCGGGACAGTGCTTATAATGAAAAACTGTTTTTT CASSPFRDSAYNEKLFF
TRBJ2-5 NA TRBV9 NA TGTGCCAGCAGCGTAGATGGAGCGCGGGAGACCCAGTACTTC CASSVDGARETQYF
TRBJ2-3 TRBD2 TRBV5-4 NA TGTGCCAGCAGCTTTCTCCTCAAAACTAGCGCATATAACACAGATACGCAGTATTTT CASSFLLKTSAYNTDTQYF
TRBJ1-5 NA TRBV19 NA TGTGCCAGTAGTATGGGCGTCACACTCAGCAATCAGCCCCAGCATTTT CASSMGVTLSNQPQHF
TRBJ2-5 TRBD1 TRBV4-1 once TGCGCCAGCAGCCAGAACGACAGGGTGGGAGAGACCCAGTACTTC CASSQNDRVGETQYF
TRBJ1-1 NA TRBV6-6 NA TGTGCCAGCAGCACAGGCCCGGTAAGGAACACTGAAGCTTTCTTT CASSTGPVRNTEAFF
TRBJ2-5 NA TRBV5-6 NA TGTGCCAGCAGCTTGGGACAGCAAGAGACCCAGTACTTC CASSLGQQETQYF